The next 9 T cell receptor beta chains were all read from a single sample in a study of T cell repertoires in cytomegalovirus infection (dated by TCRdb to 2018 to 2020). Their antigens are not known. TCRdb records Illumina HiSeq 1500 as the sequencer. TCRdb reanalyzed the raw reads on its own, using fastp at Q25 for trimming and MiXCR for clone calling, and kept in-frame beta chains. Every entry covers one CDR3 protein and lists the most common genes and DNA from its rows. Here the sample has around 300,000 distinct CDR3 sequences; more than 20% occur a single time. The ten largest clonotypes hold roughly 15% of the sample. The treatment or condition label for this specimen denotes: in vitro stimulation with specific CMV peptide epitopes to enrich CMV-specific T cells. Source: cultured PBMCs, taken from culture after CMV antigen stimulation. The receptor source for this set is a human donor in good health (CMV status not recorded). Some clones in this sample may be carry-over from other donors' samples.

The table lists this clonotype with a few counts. CDR3 nucleotides: TGTGCCACGAGGGACACCTGGGAATCTGAAGCTTTCTTT. Protein product: CATRDTWESEAFF. The genes are TRBV24-1 and TRBJ1-1; a possible D gene is TRBD1 (6 bases). This CDR3 comprises 13 residues. Trimming removed 10 bases at V and 6 bases at J, with 17 bases between. CDR1 and CDR2 from the germline V gene are KGHDR and SFDVKD.

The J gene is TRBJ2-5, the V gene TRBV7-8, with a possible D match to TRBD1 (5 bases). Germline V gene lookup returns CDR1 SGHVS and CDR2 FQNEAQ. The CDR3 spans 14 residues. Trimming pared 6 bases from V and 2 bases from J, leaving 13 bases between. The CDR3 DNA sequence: TGTGCCAGCAGGGAAAGCAGGGTACAAGAGACCCAGTACTTC. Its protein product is CASRESRVQETQYF.

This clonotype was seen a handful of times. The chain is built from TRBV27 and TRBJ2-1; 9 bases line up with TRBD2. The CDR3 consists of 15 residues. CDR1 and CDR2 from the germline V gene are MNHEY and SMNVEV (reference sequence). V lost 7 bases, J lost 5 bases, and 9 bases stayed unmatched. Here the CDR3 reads CASTRGASGNNEQFF. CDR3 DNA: TGTGCCAGCACCCGTGGGGCTAGCGGGAACAATGAGCAGTTCTTC.

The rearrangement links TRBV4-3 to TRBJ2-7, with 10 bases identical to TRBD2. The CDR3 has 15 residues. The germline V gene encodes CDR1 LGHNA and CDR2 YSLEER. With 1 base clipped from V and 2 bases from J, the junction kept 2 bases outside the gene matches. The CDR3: CASSQGLAGAYEQYF. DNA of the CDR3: TGCGCCAGCAGCCAAGGCCTAGCGGGAGCCTACGAGCAGTACTTC.

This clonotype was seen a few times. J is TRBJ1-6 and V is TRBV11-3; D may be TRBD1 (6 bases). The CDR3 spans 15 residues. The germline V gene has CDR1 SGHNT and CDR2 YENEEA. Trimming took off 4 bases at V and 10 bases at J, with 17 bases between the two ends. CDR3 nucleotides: TGTGCCAGCAGCTGGGGGGACAATGCGTTGTCACCCCTCCACTTT. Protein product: CASSWGDNALSPLHF.

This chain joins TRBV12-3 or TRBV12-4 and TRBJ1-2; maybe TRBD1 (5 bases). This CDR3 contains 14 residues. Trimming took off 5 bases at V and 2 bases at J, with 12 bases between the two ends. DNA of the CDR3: TGTGCCAGCAGTGGGGGACTTTTCAACTATGGCTACACCTTC. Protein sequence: CASSGGLFNYGYTF.

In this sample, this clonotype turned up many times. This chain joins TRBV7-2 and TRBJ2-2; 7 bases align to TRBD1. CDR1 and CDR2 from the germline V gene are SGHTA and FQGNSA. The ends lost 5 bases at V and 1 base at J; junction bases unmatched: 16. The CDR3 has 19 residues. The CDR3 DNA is TGTGCCAGCAGCCCAGAGCTGTTATACAGGGGCCGGAACACCGGGGAGCTGTTTTTT. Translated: CASSPELLYRGRNTGELFF.

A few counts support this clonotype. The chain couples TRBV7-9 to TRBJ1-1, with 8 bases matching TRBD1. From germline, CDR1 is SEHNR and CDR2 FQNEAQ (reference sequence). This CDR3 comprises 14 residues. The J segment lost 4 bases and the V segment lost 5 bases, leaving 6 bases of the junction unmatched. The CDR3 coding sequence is TGTGCCAGCAGCCAACAGGGGGTTGGCACTGAAGCTTTCTTT. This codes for CASSQQGVGTEAFF. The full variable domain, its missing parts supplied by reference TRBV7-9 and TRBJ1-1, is DTGVSQNPRHKITKRGQNVTFRCDPISEHNRLYWYRQTLGQGPEFLTYFQNEAQLEKSRLLSDRFSAERPKGSFSTLEIQRTEQGDSAMYLCASSQQGVGTEAFFGQGTRLTVV.

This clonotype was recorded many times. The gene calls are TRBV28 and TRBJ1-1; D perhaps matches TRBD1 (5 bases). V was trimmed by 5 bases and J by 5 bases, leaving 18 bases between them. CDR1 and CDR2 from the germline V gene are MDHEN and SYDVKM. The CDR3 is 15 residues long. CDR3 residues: CASSPAGQGRTEAFF. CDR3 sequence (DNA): TGTGCCAGCAGTCCGGCAGGGCAGGGACGGACTGAAGCTTTCTTT.